The rows below give T cell receptor beta chains drawn from one sample of a study of cytomegalovirus exposure and HLA in healthy donors. The table came from immunoSEQ multiplex PCR; TCRdb's copy has only in-frame clones and leaves some out. In the table there are about 400,000 clones, just over 85% of which are singletons. Sequencing input: PBMCs. Source of these receptors: a woman aged 18-30 years in good health and CMV-seronegative. Both conserved end residues are part of each CDR3.

cdr3_aa v_call
CASSLLAGGNTEAFF TRBV5-1
CASSAHGLAETQYF TRBV5-1
CASSSSIEDEQFF TRBV7-9
CASRSAGDKVQFF TRBV4-1
CASSLLAPTGQDTQYF TRBV27
CASSLERDRYNEQFF TRBV7-8
CASRTHITTSGIQLPQYF TRBV28
CASSGLAAYYNEQFF TRBV27
CAWSQGRNTEAFF TRBV30
CASSFPPSYEQYF TRBV5-4
CASSPRTGLSGNTIYF TRBV18
CASSPRGAYYNEQFF TRBV19
CASSSRRVYEGENTEAFF TRBV11-2
CASSLEGPTSGTNNEQFF TRBV5-1
CATLGASGTQETQYF TRBV5-4
CASSSNANSQAFF TRBV18
CASSKGGGGTEAFF TRBV21-1
CAWSDWGQGVSGELFF TRBV30
CASSLGGRAWEQYF TRBV5-6
CAISYDSPAYEQYF TRBV10-3
CASRRNQDRDHTDTQYF TRBV12-2
CASSFEREVNEQFF TRBV11-2
CAWSTGTQNTEAFF TRBV30
CASSKTRYGTEAFF TRBV11-3
CASTFRTGFNSPLHF TRBV6-5
CASSLGQDYEQYF TRBV5-4
CASSLDSVSTDTQYF TRBV5-1
CASSRQETQYF TRBV2
CASSPLEGHLNIQYF TRBV9
CASSPRLGGGLGNEQFF TRBV27
CASSYSAKGLYEQYF TRBV6-5